The 25 T cell receptor beta chains below come from one sample, sequenced in a study of cytotoxic CD8 clonotypes in ibrutinib-treated CLL. Using immunoSEQ multiplex PCR, the repertoire was profiled, and TCRdb retains in-frame clones only, with some absent. The sample includes 150,000 to 200,000 clones, approximately 90% of them seen just once. The sequencing used PBMCs, collected at disease progression, from a patient treated with ibrutinib. The receptor source for this set is a human donor with chronic lymphocytic leukemia.

The chain is built from TRBV6-5 and TRBJ1-1, with TRBD1 matching over 9 bases. The CDR3 totals 15 residues. The J segment lost 1 base and the V segment lost 5 bases, leaving 5 bases of the junction unmatched. Germline values: CDR1 MNHEY, CDR2 SVGAGI. The CDR3 here is CASSQTGGPNTEAFF. The CDR3 DNA follows: TGTGCCAGCAGTCAAACAGGGGGCCCGAACACTGAAGCTTTCTTT.

V and J are TRBV21-1 and TRBJ2-2; the table assigns TRBD1, which was not confirmed against the DNA. TRBV21-1 is labeled a pseudogene. The CDR3 totals 19 residues. CDR3 nucleotide sequence: TGTGCCAGCAGCAAATACCCCCCCACAGGGGGCCCGGACACCGGGGAGCTGTTTTTT. Translated: CASSKYPPTGGPDTGELFF.

V gene TRBV19 combines with J gene TRBJ2-7, with TRBD2 as a possible D gene (6 bases). Germline loops: CDR1 LNHDA, CDR2 SQIVND (reference sequence). Trimming cost V 5 bases and J 2 bases, with 19 bases left between them. CDR3 length equals 16 residues. CDR3: CASSHASSARPYEQYF. The CDR3 DNA sequence: TGTGCCAGTAGTCATGCCTCTAGCGCAAGACCCTACGAGCAGTACTTC.

V usage is TRBV10-2 and J usage is TRBJ1-1; TRBD1 agrees at 7 bases. V gave up 5 bases and J gave up 4 bases; unmatched junction bases: 7. Germline CDR1 is WSHSY and CDR2 is SAAADI. This CDR3 has 14 amino acids. Written as DNA, the CDR3 is TGCGCCAGCAGTATGGCAGGGGGAGGCACTGAAGCTTTCTTT. Protein sequence: CASSMAGGGTEAFF.

The chain employs TRBV6-1 and TRBJ1-3; D is ambiguous. The germline V and J ends were trimmed by 2 bases and 13 bases, with 12 bases remaining between them. Per the germline V gene, CDR1 is MNHNS and CDR2 is SASEGT. CDR3 size: 12 residues. DNA of the CDR3: TGTGCCAGCAGTGAAAGGGCCAGCTCGATATATTTT. Its protein product is CASSERASSIYF.

The chain employs TRBV19 and TRBJ2-1; D may correspond to TRBD1 or TRBD2 (8 bases each). CDR1 and CDR2 from the germline V gene are LNHDA and SQIVND (reference sequence). The CDR3 is 19 amino acids. Trimming stripped 8 bases from V and 7 bases from J, with 33 bases between. For the CDR3, the DNA is TGTGCCAGTGAAAATACAGGGGGTCGTCGGGAGGGCCGATGGAATGAGCAGTTCTTC. This sequence encodes CASENTGGRREGRWNEQFF. Drawing the rest from reference TRBV19 and TRBJ2-1, the complete variable domain is DGGITQSPKYLFRKEGQNVTLSCEQNLNHDAMYWYRQDPGQGLRLIYYSQIVNDFQKGDIAEGYSVSREKKESFPLTVTSAQKNPTAFYLCASENTGGRREGRWNEQFFGPGTRLTVL.

V usage is TRBV5-8 and J usage is TRBJ1-2; tentatively, D is TRBD1 (6 bases). CDR1 and CDR2 (germline): SGHTS, YDEGEE. Deletions cut 7 bases from V and 0 bases from J, with 16 bases between. This CDR3 has 15 amino acids. CDR3 protein: CASGWPGASNYGYTF. The CDR3 nucleotides read TGTGCCAGCGGTTGGCCGGGGGCCTCTAACTATGGCTACACCTTC.

The chain recombines TRBV18 with TRBJ2-7; a weak D match, TRBD2 (6 bases). This CDR3 is built from 13 residues. With 3 bases removed from V and 10 bases from J, the gap between germline ends came to 16 bases. Germline V gene data show CDR1 as KGHSH and CDR2 as LQKENI. CDR3 protein: CASSPNRSGEQYF. The CDR3 DNA reads TGTGCCAGCTCACCTAACCGGTCGGGAGAACAGTACTTC.

This chain uses TRBV29-1 with TRBJ2-1; D gene uncertain. The germline V and J ends were trimmed by 6 bases and 5 bases, with 8 bases remaining between them. The CDR3 totals 11 residues. Germline CDR1 SQVTM, CDR2 ANQGSEA. The CDR3 spells CSVYRNNEQFF. The DNA of the CDR3 is TGCAGCGTATACCGGAACAATGAGCAGTTCTTC.

This chain uses TRBV6-5 with TRBJ2-7; the D gene could be TRBD1 or TRBD2 (5 bases each). Germline CDR1 and CDR2: MNHEY and SVGAGI. The V end lost 6 bases, the J end lost 1 base, and 13 bases lay between the germline ends. The length of the CDR3 is 14 residues. The CDR3 sequence: CASRIGTESYEQYF. As DNA, the CDR3 is TGTGCCAGCAGAATCGGGACGGAGTCCTACGAGCAGTACTTC.

The V and J genes are TRBV27 and TRBJ2-3; 10 nucleotides align to TRBD2. Unmatched junction bases numbered 10, after V lost 2 bases and J lost 8 bases. CDR1 is MNHEY, CDR2 SMNVEV, per germline (reference sequence). The CDR3 extends over 16 amino acids. CDR3 loop: CASSLRLAGEGGTQYF. CDR3 DNA sequence: TGTGCCAGCAGTTTACGGCTAGCGGGAGAGGGAGGTACGCAGTATTTT.

This chain joins TRBV7-6 and TRBJ2-1; D unclear. The CDR3 has 12 residues. The germline V gene has CDR1 SGHVS and CDR2 FNYEAQ. V dropped 7 bases and J dropped 3 bases, with 7 bases sitting between them. The CDR3 protein is CASTSLYNEQFF. In nucleotides, the CDR3 is TGTGCCAGCACCTCGCTCTACAATGAGCAGTTCTTC.

The chain uses TRBV29-1 and TRBJ2-7, with 8 bases lining up with TRBD1. This CDR3 spans 16 amino acids. After removal of 4 bases from V and 9 bases from J, the junction contained 20 bases not matched to a gene. CDR1 is SQVTM, CDR2 ANQGSEA, per germline. The CDR3 region is CSVVSGRQGLLVGQYF. CDR3 coding DNA: TGCAGCGTTGTGAGCGGCCGACAGGGGCTTTTGGTCGGGCAGTACTTC.

V is TRBV9 and J is TRBJ1-1, with D maybe TRBD1 (5 bases). Trimming shortened V by 3 bases and J by 4 bases, and 16 bases separated the two germline ends. Germline CDR1 SGDLS, CDR2 YYNGEE. The CDR3 runs 15 residues. The DNA for the CDR3 is TGTGCCAGCAGCGGACAGAGGGGTCCCGGCACTGAAGCTTTCTTT. Translated, it gives CASSGQRGPGTEAFF. Full variable domain (rest looked up from reference TRBV9 and TRBJ1-1): DSGVTQTPKHLITATGQRVTLRCSPRSGDLSVYWYQQSLDQGLQFLIQYYNGEERAKGNILERFSAQQFPDLHSELNLSSLELGDSALYFCASSGQRGPGTEAFFGQGTRLTVV.

The chain combines TRBV15 with TRBJ1-5, with 7 nucleotides matching TRBD1. This CDR3 is 14 amino acids long. Germline loops: CDR1 LNHNV, CDR2 YYDKDF (reference sequence). V dropped 8 bases and J dropped 7; count of bases not matched to a gene: 11. The CDR3 is CATSIDRVSQPQHF. The DNA for the CDR3 is TGTGCCACCTCTATTGACAGGGTCTCCCAGCCCCAGCATTTT.

This chain links TRBV7-8 with TRBJ2-1; TRBD2 agrees at 15 bases. With 5 bases clipped from V and 1 base from J, the junction kept 6 bases outside the gene matches. The CDR3 length is 18 residues. The germline gives CDR1 SGHVS, CDR2 FQNEAQ. The CDR3 DNA reads TGTGCCAGCAGCACGGGGACTAGCGGGAGGAGGTCCTACAATGAGCAGTTCTTC. Protein sequence: CASSTGTSGRRSYNEQFF.

The V call is TRBV15, the J call TRBJ2-7, with no clear D. V was pared by 4 bases and J by 4 bases, with 14 bases between. The CDR3 consists of 14 residues. Germline-derived CDR1 and CDR2 are LNHNV and YYDKDF (reference sequence). CDR3 loop: CATSTPSRIYEQYF. The CDR3 region has the DNA TGTGCCACCAGCACTCCGTCCAGGATATACGAGCAGTACTTC.

The CDR3 DNA is TGTGCCAGCAGTGTGCAGAGCAATCAGCCCCAGCATTTT. Protein: CASSVQSNQPQHF. This chain uses TRBV6-1 with TRBJ1-5; D is ambiguous. The V end lost 4 bases, the J end lost 1 base, and 5 bases lay between the germline ends. The CDR3 runs 13 residues. The V gene's germline CDR1 is MNHNS and CDR2 SASEGT.

The chain combines TRBV4-1 with TRBJ2-3; TRBD2 aligns across 13 bases. J gave up 4 bases and V 4 bases, and 8 bases lay outside the gene matches. Germline-derived CDR1 and CDR2 are MGHRA and YSYEKL. The CDR3 is 17 amino acids. The CDR3 DNA is TGCGCCAGCAGCCGACCCAGGACTAGCGGGAGTCCAGATACGCAGTATTTT. Protein sequence: CASSRPRTSGSPDTQYF.

The chain is built from TRBV18 and TRBJ2-3; D remains ambiguous. The germline V and J ends were trimmed by 1 base and 1 base, with 6 bases remaining between them. The CDR3 is made up of 14 amino acids. Germline-derived CDR1 and CDR2 are KGHSH and LQKENI. The CDR3 DNA is TGTGCCAGCTCACCACAGGGCCGCACAGATACGCAGTATTTT. Protein: CASSPQGRTDTQYF. The variable domain in full, completed from reference TRBV18 and TRBJ2-3, reads NAGVMQNPRHLVRRRGQEARLRCSPMKGHSHVYWYRQLPEEGLKFMVYLQKENIIDESGMPKERFSAEFPKEGPSILRIQQVVRGDSAAYFCASSPQGRTDTQYFGPGTRLTVL.

The rearrangement uses TRBV4-1 and TRBJ1-2, with a weak D call TRBD1 (6 bases). The CDR3 totals 16 residues. Germline loops: CDR1 MGHRA, CDR2 YSYEKL. Trimming pared 0 bases from V and 8 bases from J, leaving 19 bases between. The CDR3 sequence is CASSQDWGGARRGYTF. CDR3 nucleotides: TGCGCCAGCAGCCAAGATTGGGGGGGGGCGCGGAGAGGCTACACCTTC.

This rearrangement joins TRBV27 to TRBJ2-7; D call uncertain. V lost 6 bases to trimming and J lost 0 bases, with 12 bases between them. CDR1 is MNHEY and CDR2 is SMNVEV in the germline V gene (reference sequence). The length of the CDR3 is 14 residues. The CDR3 DNA is TGTGCCAGCAGCCAAAGACGGACCTCCTACGAGCAGTACTTC. Protein sequence: CASSQRRTSYEQYF.

This chain uses TRBV11-1 with TRBJ1-2; D remains unclear. Germline lookup yields CDR1 SGHAT and CDR2 FQDESV (reference sequence). The V end lost 5 bases, the J end lost 0 bases, and 13 bases lay between the germline ends. The CDR3 length is 15 residues. The DNA of the CDR3 is TGTGCCAGCAGCCGGACCGACGGCGCTAACTATGGCTACACCTTC. Its translation: CASSRTDGANYGYTF. The variable domain in full, completed from reference TRBV11-1 and TRBJ1-2, reads EAEVAQSPRYKITEKSQAVAFWCDPISGHATLYWYRQILGQGPELLVQFQDESVVDDSQLPKDRFSAERLKGVDSTLKIQPAELGDSAMYLCASSRTDGANYGYTFGSGTRLTVV.

This clone appeared a single time. The CDR3, as DNA: TGTGCCAGCAGTTGGACAGGGGGATTGGCTGGGGCCAACGTCCTGACTTTC. Translating gives CASSWTGGLAGANVLTF. V usage is TRBV27 and J usage is TRBJ2-6, with TRBD1 matching over 10 bases. Germline loops: CDR1 MNHEY, CDR2 SMNVEV (reference sequence). This CDR3 has 17 amino acids. V shed 4 bases and J 2 bases; nucleotides not matched to a gene: 5.

CDR3 amino acids: CASSQVLGLAGMEQYF. The CDR3 DNA reads as TGCGCCAGCAGCCAAGTTTTAGGACTAGCGGGAATGGAGCAGTACTTC. The J gene is TRBJ2-7, the V gene TRBV4-1; 12 bases fit TRBD2. CDR1 is MGHRA and CDR2 is YSYEKL in the germline V gene. V lost 1 base and J lost 7; bases outside the gene matches: 8. The CDR3 is made up of 16 amino acids.